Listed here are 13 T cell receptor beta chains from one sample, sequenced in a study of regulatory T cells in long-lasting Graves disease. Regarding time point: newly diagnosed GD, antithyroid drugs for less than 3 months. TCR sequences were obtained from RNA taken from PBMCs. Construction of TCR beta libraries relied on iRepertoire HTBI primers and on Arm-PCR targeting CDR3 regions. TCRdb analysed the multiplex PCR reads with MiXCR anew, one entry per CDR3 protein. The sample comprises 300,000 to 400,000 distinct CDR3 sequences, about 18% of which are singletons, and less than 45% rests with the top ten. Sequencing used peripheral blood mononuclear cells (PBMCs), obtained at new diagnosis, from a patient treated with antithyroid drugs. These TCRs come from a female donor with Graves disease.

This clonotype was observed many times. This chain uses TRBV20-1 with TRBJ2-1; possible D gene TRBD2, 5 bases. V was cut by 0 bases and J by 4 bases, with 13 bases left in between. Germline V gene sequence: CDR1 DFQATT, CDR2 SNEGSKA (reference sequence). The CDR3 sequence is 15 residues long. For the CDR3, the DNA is TGCAGTGCTAGAGATGAGGGCCGGCCGTACAATGAGCAGTTCTTC. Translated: CSARDEGRPYNEQFF.

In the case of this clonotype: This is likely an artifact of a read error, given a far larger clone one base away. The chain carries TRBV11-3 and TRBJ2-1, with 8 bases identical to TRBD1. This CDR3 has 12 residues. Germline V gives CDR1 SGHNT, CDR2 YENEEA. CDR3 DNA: TGTGCCAGCAGTAAACAGGGGGGATTTCAGGACTTC. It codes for CASSKQGGFQDF.

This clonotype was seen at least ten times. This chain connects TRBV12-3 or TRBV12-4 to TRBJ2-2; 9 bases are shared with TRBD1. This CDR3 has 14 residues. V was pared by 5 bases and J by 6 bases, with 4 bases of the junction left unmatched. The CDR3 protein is CASSPGTGPGELFF. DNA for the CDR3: TGTGCCAGCAGTCCGGGGACAGGGCCCGGGGAGCTGTTTTTT.

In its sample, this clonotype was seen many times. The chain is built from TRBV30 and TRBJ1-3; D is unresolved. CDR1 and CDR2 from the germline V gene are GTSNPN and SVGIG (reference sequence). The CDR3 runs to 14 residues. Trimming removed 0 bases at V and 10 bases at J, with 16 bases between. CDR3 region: CAWSVGAGSGTIYF. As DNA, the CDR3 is TGTGCCTGGAGTGTAGGAGCAGGTTCGGGGACCATATATTTT.

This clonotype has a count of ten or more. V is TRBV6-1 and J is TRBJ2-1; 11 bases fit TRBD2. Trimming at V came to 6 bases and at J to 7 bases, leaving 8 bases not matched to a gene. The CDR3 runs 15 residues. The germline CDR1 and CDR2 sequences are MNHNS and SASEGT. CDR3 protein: CASRGTSGRTNEQFF. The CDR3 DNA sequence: TGTGCCAGCAGGGGTACTAGCGGGAGAACGAATGAGCAGTTCTTC.

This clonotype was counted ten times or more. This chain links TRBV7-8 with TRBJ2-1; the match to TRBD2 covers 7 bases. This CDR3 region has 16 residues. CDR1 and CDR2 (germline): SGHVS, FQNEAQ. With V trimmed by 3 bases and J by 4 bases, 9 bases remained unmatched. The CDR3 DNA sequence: TGTGCCAGCAGCTTGGTGCTTCGGGAGGAATACAATGAGCAGTTCTTC. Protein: CASSLVLREEYNEQFF.

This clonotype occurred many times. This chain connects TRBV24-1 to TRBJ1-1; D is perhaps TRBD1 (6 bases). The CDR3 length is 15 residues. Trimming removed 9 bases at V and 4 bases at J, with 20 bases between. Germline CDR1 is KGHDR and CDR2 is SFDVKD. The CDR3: CATAPGGQSGTEAFF. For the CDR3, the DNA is TGTGCCACCGCTCCTGGAGGACAGTCGGGCACTGAAGCTTTCTTT.

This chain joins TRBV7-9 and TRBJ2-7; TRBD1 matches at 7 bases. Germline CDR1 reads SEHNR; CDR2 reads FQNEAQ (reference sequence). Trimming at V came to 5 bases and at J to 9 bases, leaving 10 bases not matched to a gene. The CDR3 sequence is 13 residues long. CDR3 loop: CASSDVRQGRQYF. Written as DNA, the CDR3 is TGTGCCAGCAGCGACGTCAGACAGGGCAGGCAGTACTTC.

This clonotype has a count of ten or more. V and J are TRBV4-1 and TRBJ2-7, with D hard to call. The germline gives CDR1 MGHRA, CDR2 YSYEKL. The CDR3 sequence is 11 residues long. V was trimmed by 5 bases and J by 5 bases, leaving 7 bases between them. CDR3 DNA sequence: TGCGCCAGCAGCAGATTACACGAGCAGTACTTC. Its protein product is CASSRLHEQYF.

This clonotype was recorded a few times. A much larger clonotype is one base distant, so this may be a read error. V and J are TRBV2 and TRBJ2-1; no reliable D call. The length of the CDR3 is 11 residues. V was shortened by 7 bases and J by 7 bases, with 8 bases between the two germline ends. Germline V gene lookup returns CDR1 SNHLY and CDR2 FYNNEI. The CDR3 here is CASIISNEQFF. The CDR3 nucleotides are TGTGCCAGCATCATTTCGAATGAGCAGTTCTTC.

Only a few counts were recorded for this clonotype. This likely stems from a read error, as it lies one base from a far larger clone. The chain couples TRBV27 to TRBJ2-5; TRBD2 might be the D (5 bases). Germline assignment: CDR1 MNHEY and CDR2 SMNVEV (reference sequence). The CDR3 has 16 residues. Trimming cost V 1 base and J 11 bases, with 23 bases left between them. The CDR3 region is CASSLYRPSSYNEQYF. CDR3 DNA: TGTGCCAGCAGTTTATATCGGCCTAGCTCCTACAATGAGCAGTACTTC.

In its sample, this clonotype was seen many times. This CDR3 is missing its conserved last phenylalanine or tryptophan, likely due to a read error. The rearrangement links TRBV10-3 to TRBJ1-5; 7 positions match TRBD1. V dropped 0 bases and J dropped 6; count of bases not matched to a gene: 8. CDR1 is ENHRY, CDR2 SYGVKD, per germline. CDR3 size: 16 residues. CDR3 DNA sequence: TGTGCCATCAGTGAGTCGGAAGGGGGCGCGGTTCAGCCCCAGCATCTT. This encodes CAISESEGGAVQPQHL.

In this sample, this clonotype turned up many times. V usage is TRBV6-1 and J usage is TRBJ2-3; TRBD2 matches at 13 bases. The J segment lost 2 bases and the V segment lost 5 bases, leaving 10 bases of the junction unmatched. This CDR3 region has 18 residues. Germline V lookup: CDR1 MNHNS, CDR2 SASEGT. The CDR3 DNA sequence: TGTGCCAGCAGTATAGGGACTAGCGGGATCGATGTCACAGATACGCAGTATTTT. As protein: CASSIGTSGIDVTDTQYF.